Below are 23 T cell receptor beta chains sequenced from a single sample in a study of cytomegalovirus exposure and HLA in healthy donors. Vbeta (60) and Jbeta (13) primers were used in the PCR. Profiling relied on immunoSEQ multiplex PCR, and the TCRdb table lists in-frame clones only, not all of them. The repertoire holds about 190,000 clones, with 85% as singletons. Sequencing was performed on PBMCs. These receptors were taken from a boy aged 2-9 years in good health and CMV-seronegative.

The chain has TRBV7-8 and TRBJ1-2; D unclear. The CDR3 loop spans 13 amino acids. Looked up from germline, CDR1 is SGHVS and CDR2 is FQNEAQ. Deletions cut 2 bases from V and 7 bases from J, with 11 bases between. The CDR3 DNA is TGTGCCAGCAGCTTATCCCGTCCGGGTGGCTACACCTTC. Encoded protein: CASSLSRPGGYTF.

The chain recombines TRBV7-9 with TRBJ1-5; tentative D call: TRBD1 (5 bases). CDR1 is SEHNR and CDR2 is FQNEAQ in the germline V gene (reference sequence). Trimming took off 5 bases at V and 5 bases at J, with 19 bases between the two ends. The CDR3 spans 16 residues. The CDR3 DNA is TGTGCCAGCAGCCCGCGGGGCGGGGGAGGGGATCAGCCCCAGCATTTT. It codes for CASSPRGGGGDQPQHF. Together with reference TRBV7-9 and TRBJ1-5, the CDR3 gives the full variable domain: DTGVSQNPRHKITKRGQNVTFRCDPISEHNRLYWYRQTLGQGPEFLTYFQNEAQLEKSRLLSDRFSAERPKGSFSTLEIQRTEQGDSAMYLCASSPRGGGGDQPQHFGDGTRLSIL.

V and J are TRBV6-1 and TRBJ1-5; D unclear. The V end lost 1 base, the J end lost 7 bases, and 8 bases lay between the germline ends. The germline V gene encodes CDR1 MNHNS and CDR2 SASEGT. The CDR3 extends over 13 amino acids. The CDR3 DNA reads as TGTGCCAGCAGTGAAGAGCGGTGGCAGCCCCAGCATTTT. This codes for CASSEERWQPQHF.

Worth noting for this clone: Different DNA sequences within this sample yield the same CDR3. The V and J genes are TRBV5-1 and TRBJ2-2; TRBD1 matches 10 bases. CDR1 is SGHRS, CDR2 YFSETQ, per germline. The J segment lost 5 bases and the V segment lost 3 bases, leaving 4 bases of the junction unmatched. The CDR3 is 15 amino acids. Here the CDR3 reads CASSSGQGGTGELFF. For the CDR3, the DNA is TGCGCCAGCAGCTCTGGACAGGGGGGGACCGGGGAGCTGTTTTTT.

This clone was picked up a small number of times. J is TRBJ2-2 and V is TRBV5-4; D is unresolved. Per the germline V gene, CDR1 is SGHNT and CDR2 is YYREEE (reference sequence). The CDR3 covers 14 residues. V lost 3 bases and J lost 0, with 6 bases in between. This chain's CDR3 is CASSSLTNTGELFF. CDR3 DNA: TGTGCCAGCAGCTCCCTTACGAACACCGGGGAGCTGTTTTTT.

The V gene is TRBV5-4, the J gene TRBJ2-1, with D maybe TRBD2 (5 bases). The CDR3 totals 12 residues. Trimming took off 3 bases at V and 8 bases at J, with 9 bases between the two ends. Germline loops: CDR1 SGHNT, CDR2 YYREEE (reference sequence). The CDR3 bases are TGTGCCAGCAGCTCTAGCAGGCATGAGCAGTTCTTC. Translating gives CASSSSRHEQFF.

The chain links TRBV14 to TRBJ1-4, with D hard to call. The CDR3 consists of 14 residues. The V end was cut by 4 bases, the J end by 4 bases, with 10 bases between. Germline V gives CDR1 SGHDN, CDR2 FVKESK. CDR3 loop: CASSPGSNNEKLFF. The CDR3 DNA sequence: TGTGCCAGCAGCCCCGGTTCTAATAATGAAAAACTGTTTTTT.

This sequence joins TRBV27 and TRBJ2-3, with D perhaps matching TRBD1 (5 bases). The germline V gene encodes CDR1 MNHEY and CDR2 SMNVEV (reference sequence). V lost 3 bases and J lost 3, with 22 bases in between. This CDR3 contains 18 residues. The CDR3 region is CASSFNQDIRRFTDTQYF. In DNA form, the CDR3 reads TGTGCCAGCAGTTTCAATCAGGACATCAGGCGGTTTACAGATACGCAGTATTTT.

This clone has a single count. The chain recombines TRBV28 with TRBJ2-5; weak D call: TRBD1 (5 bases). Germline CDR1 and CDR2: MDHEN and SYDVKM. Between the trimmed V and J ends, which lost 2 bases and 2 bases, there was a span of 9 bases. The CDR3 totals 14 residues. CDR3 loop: CASSLPREQETQYF. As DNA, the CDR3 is TGTGCCAGCAGTTTACCCAGGGAACAAGAGACCCAGTACTTC.

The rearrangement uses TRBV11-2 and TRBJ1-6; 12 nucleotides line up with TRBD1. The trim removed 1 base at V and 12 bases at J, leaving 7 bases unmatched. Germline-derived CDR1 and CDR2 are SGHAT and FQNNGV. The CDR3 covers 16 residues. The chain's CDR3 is CASSLGGTGGLLPLHF. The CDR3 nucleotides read TGTGCCAGCAGCTTAGGAGGGACAGGGGGCCTTTTACCCCTCCACTTT. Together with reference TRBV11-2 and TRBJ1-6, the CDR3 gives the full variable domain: EAGVAQSPRYKIIEKRQSVAFWCNPISGHATLYWYQQILGQGPKLLIQFQNNGVVDDSQLPKDRFSAERLKGVDSTLKIQPAKLEDSAVYLCASSLGGTGGLLPLHFGNGTRLTVT.

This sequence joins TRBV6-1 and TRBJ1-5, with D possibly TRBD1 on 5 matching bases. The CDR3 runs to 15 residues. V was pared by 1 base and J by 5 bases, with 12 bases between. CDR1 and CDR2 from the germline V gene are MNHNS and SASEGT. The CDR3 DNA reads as TGTGCCAGCAGTGAAGGCGCTCAGGGATATCAGCCCCAGCATTTT. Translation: CASSEGAQGYQPQHF.

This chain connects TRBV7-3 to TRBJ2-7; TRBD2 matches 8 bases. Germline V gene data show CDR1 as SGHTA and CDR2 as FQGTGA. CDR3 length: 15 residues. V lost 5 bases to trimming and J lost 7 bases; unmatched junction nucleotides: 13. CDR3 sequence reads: CASSPDGGRPGEQYF. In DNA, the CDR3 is TGTGCCAGCAGCCCTGATGGCGGGAGGCCGGGGGAGCAGTACTTC.

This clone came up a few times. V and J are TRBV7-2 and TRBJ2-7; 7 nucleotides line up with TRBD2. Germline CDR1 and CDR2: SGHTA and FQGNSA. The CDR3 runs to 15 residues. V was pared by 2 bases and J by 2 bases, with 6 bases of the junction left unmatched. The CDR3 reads CASSLSSGLTYEQYF. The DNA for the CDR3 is TGTGCCAGCAGCTTAAGTTCGGGACTAACCTACGAGCAGTACTTC.

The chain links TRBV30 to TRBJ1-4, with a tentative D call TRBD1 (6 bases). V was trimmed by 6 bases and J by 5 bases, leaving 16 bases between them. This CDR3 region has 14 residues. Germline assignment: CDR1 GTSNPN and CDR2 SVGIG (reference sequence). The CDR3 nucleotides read TGTGCCTGCACAGGGATAAGGGGGAATGAAAAACTGTTTTTT. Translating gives CACTGIRGNEKLFF.

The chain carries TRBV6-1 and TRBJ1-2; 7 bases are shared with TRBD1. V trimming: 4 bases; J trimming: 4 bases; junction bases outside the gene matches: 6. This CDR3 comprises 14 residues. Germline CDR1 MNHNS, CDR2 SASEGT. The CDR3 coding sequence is TGTGCCAGCAGTGTAAACAGGGGTGCCTATGGCTACACCTTC. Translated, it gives CASSVNRGAYGYTF.

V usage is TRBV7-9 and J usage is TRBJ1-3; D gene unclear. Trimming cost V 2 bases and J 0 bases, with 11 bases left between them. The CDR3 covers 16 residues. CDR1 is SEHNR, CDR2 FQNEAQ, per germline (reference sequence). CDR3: CASSLNSVASGNTIYF. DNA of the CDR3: TGTGCCAGCAGCTTAAACTCTGTAGCCTCTGGAAACACCATATATTTT.

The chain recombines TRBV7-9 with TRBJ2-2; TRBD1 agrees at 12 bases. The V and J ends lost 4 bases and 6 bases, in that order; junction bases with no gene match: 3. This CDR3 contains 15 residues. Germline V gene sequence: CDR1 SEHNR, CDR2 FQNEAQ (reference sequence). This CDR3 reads CASSSGQGAPGELFF. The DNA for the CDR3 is TGTGCCAGCAGCTCGGGACAGGGGGCTCCCGGGGAGCTGTTTTTT.

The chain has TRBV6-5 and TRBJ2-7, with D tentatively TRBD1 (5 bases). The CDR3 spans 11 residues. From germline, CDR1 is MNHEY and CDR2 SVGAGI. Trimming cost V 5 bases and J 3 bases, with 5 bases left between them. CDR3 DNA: TGTGCCAGCAGTGACAGCTACGAGCAGTACTTC. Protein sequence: CASSDSYEQYF.

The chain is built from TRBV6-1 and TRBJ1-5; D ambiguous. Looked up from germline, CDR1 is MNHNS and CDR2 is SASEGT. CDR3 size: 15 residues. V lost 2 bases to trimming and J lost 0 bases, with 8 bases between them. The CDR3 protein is CASSELFNSNQPQHF. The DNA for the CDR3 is TGTGCCAGCAGTGAACTGTTTAATAGCAATCAGCCCCAGCATTTT.

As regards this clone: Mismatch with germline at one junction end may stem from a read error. In nucleotides, the CDR3 is TGTTCCAGCAGTCTTAGGGGACAAGAAGCTTTCTTT. Residues: CSSSLRGQEAFF. The chain joins TRBV7-9 to TRBJ1-1, with a weak D call TRBD1 (6 bases). The V gene's germline CDR1 is SEHNR and CDR2 FQNEAQ (reference sequence). The CDR3 consists of 12 residues.

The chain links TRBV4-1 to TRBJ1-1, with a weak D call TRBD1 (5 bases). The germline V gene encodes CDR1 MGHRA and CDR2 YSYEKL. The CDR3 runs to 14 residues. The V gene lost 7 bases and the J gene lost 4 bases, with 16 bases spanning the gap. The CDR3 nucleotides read TGCGCCAGCACAGGGCTCGGAGTTGGCACTGAAGCTTTCTTT. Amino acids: CASTGLGVGTEAFF.

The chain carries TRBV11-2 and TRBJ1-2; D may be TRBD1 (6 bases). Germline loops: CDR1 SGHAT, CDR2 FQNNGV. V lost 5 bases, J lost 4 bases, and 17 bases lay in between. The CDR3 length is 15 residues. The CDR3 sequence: CASSKNRASGYGYTF. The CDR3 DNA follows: TGTGCCAGCAGCAAAAACAGGGCGTCTGGCTATGGCTACACCTTC. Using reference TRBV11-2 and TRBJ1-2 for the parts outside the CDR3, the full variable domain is EAGVAQSPRYKIIEKRQSVAFWCNPISGHATLYWYQQILGQGPKLLIQFQNNGVVDDSQLPKDRFSAERLKGVDSTLKIQPAKLEDSAVYLCASSKNRASGYGYTFGSGTRLTVV.

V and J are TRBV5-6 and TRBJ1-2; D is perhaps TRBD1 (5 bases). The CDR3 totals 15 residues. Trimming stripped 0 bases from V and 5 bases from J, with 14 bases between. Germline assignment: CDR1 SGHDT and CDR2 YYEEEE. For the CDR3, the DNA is TGTGCCAGCAGCTTGGAGGGCAATAAGGGGTATGGCTACACCTTC. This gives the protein CASSLEGNKGYGYTF.